This TCR beta chain was recovered during a study of T cells in Graves' hyperthyroidism and ophthalmopathy. Study findings and constraints: Model output signaled ophthalmopathy a median 6.5 months ahead of onset.

Comment on this clonotype: Its antigen is not known.

The CDR3 regions of TCR beta were amplified from RNA transcripts. HTBI primers were the set used in a first-round RT-PCR of the TCR CDR3. Using its own MiXCR run on the multiplex PCR reads, TCRdb lists one record per CDR3 protein. The data show 400,000 to 550,000 distinct CDR3 sequences, roughly 14% seen once. Among the patients, aged 18 to 65, hyperthyroidism was newly diagnosed and had lasted under 2 months. The CDR3 runs 13 residues. V lost 6 bases and J lost 4; bases outside the gene matches: 3. From germline, CDR1 is MNHEY and CDR2 SVGEGT. Sequencing was carried out using blood. V is TRBV6-2 or TRBV6-3 and J is TRBJ1-1, with 9 nucleotides matching TRBD1. The receptor was derived from a woman aged 18-29 years with Graves' hyperthyroidism. The CDR3 is CASRGTGLTEAFF. CDR3 DNA: TGTGCCAGCAGGGGGACAGGGCTCACTGAAGCTTTCTTT.